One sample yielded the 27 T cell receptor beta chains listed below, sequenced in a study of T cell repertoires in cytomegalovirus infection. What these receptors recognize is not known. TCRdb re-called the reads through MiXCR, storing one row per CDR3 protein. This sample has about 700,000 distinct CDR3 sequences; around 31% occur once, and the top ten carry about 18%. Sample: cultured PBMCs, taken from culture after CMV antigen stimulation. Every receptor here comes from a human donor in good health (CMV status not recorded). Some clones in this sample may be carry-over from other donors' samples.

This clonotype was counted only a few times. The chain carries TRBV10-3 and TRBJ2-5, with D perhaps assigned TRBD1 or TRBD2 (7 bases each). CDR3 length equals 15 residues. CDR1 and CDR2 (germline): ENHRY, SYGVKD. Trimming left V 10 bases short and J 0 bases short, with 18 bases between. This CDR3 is CASKTGSGDQETQYF. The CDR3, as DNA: TGTGCCAGCAAGACAGGGAGCGGGGACCAAGAGACCCAGTACTTC.

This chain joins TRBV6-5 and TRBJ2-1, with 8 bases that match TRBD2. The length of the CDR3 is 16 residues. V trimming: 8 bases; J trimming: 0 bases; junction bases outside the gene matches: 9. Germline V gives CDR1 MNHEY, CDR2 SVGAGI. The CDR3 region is CASAREGSSSYNEQFF. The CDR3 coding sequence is TGTGCCAGCGCCCGGGAGGGGAGTAGCTCCTACAATGAGCAGTTCTTC.

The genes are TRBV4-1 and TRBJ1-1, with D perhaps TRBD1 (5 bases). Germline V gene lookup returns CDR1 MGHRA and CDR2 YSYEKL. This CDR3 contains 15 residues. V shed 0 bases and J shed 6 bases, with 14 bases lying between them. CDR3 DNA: TGCGCCAGCAGCCAAGATTTGGAGTTCAGGGCTGAAGCTTTCTTT. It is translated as CASSQDLEFRAEAFF.

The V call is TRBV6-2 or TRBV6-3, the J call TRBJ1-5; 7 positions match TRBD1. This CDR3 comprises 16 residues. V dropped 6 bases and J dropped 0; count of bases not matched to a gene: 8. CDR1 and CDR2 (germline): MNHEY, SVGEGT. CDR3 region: CASRSRQGSSNQPQHF. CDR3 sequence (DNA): TGTGCCAGCAGGTCACGACAGGGCTCTAGCAATCAGCCCCAGCATTTT.

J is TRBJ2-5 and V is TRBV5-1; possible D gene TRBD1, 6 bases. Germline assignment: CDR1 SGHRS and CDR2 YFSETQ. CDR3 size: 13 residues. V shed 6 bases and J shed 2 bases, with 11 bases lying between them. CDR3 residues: CASKAGDQETQYF. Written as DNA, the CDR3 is TGCGCCAGCAAGGCAGGGGATCAAGAGACCCAGTACTTC.

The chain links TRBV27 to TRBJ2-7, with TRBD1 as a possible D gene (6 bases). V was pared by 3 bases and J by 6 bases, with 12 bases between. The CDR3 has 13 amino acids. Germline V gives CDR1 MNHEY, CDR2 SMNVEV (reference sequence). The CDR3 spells CASSLYTGREQYF. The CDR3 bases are TGTGCCAGCAGTTTGTATACAGGGCGCGAGCAGTACTTC.

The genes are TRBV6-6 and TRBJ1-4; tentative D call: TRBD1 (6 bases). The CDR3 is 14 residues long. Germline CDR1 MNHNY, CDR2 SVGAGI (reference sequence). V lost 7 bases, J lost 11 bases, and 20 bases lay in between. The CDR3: CASNYGGAAGKLFF. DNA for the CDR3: TGTGCCAGCAATTATGGGGGGGCCGCCGGGAAACTGTTTTTT.

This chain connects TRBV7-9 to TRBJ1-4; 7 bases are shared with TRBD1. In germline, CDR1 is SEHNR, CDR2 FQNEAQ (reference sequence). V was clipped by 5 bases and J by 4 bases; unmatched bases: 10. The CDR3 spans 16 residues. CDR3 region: CASSPDRAADNEKLFF. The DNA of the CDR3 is TGTGCCAGCAGCCCAGACAGGGCTGCTGATAATGAAAAACTGTTTTTT.

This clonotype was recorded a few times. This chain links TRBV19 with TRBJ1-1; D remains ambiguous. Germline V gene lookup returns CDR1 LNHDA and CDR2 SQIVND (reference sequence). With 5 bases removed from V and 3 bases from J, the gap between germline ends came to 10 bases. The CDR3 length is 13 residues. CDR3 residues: CASSRARDTEAFF. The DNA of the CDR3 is TGTGCCAGTAGTCGGGCTAGGGACACTGAAGCTTTCTTT.

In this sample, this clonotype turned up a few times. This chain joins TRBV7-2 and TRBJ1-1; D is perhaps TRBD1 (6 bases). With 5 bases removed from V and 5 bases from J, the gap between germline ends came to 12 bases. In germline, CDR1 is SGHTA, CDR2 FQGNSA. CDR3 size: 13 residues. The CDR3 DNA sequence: TGTGCCAGCAGCCCCGACAGGAGGACTGAAGCTTTCTTT. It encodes CASSPDRRTEAFF.

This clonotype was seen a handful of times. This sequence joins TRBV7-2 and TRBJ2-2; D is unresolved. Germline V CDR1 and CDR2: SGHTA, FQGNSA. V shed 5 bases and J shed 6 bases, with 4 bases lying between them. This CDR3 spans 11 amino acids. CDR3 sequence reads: CASSHAGELFF. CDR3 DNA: TGTGCCAGCAGCCACGCCGGGGAGCTGTTTTTT.

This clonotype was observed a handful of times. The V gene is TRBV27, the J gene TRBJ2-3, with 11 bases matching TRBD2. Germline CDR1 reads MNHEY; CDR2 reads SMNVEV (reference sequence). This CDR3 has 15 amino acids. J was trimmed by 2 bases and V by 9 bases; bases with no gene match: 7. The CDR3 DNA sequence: TGTGCCAGGGTGACTAGCGGGGAATTCACAGATACGCAGTATTTT. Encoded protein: CARVTSGEFTDTQYF.

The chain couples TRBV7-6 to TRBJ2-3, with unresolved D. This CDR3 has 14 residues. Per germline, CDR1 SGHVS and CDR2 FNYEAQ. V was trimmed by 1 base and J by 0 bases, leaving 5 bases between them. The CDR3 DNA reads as TGTGCCAGCAGCTTAGAACAGAGCACAGATACGCAGTATTTT. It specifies CASSLEQSTDTQYF.

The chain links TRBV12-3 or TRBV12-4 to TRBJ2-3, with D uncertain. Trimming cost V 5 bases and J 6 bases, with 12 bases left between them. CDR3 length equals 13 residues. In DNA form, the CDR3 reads TGTGCCAGCAGTCCCCAGACCGCCGATACGCAGTATTTT. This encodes CASSPQTADTQYF.

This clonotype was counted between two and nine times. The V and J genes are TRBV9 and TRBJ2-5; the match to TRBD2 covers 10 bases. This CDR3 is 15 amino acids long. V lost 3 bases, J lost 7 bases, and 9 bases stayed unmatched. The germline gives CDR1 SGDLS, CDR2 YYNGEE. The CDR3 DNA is TGTGCCAGCAGCGAAGAAAGGACTAGCGGAGGGACCCAGTACTTC. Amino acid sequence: CASSEERTSGGTQYF.

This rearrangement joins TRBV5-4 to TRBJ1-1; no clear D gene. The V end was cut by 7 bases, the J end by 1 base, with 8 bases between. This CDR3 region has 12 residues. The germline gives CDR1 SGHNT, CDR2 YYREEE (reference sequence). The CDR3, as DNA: TGTGCCAGCGCCGCCCCGAACACTGAAGCTTTCTTT. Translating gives CASAAPNTEAFF.

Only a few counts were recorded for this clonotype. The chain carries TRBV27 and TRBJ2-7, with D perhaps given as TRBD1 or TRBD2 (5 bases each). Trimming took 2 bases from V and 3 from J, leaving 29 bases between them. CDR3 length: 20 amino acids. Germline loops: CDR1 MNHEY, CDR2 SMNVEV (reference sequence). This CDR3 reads CASSLLAREFWAGYDYEQYF. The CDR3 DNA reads TGTGCCAGCAGTTTACTGGCCAGGGAGTTTTGGGCCGGCTACGACTACGAGCAGTACTTC.

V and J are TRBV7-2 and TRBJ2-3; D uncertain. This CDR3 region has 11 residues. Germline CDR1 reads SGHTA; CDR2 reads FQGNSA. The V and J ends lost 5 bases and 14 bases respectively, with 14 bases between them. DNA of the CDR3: TGTGCCAGCAGCCCCTACGACCGGCCGTATTTT. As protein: CASSPYDRPYF.

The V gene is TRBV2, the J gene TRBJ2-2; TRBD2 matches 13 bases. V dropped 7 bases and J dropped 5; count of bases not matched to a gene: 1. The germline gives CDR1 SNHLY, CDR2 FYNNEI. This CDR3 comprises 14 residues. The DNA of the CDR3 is TGTGCCAGCAAGGGACTAGCGGGGACCGGGGAGCTGTTTTTT. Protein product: CASKGLAGTGELFF.

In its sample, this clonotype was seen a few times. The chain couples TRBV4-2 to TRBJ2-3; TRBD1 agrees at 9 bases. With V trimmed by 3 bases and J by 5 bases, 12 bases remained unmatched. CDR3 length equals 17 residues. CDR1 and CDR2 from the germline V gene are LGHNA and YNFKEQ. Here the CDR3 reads CASSHERTGAGLDTQYF. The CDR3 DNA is TGTGCCAGCAGCCATGAAAGGACAGGGGCGGGCCTAGATACGCAGTATTTT.

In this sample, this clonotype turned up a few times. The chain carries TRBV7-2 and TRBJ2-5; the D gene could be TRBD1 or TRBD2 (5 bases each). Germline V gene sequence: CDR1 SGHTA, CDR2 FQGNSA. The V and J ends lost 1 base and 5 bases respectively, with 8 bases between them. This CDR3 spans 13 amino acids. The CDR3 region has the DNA TGTGCCAGCAGCTTAGACGGGGCGGAGACCCAGTACTTC. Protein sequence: CASSLDGAETQYF.

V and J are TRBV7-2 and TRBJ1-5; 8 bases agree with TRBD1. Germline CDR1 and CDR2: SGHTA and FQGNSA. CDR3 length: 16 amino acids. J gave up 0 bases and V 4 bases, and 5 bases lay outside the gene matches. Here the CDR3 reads CASSSGTGLSNQPQHF. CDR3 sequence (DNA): TGTGCCAGCAGCTCTGGGACAGGACTTAGCAATCAGCCCCAGCATTTT. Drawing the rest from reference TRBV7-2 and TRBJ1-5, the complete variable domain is GAGVSQSPSNKVTEKGKDVELRCDPISGHTALYWYRQSLGQGLEFLIYFQGNSAPDKSGLPSDRFSAERTGGSVSTLTIQRTQQEDSAVYLCASSSGTGLSNQPQHFGDGTRLSIL.

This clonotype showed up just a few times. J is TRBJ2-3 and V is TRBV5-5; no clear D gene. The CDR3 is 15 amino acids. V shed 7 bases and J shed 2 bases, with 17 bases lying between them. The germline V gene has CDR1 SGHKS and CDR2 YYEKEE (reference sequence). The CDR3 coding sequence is TGTGCCAGCCTCCCCCTTGCGACGGCCACAGATACGCAGTATTTT. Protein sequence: CASLPLATATDTQYF.

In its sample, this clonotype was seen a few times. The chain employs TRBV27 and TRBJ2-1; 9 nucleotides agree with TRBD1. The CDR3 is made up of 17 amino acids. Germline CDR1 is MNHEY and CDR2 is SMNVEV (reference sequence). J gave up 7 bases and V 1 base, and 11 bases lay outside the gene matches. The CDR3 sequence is CASSLWATGGSGNEQFF. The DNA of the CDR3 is TGTGCCAGCAGTTTATGGGCCACAGGGGGCAGCGGTAATGAGCAGTTCTTC.

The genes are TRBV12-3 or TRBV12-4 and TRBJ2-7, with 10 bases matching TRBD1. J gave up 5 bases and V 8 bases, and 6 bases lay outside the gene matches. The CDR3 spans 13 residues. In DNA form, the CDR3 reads TGTGCCAGCGGACTGACAGGGGGCGACGAGCAGTACTTC. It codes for CASGLTGGDEQYF.

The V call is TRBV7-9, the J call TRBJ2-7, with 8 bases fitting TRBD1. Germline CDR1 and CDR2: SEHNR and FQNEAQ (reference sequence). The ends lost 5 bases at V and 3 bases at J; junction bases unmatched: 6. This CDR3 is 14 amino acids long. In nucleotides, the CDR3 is TGTGCCAGCAGCGGGACAGGAATTGGCTACGAGCAGTACTTC. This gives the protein CASSGTGIGYEQYF.

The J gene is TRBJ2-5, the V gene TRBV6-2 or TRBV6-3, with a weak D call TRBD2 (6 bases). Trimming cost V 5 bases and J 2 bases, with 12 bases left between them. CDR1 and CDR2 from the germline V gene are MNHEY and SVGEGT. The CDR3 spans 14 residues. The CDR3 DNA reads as TGTGCCAGCAGTACAGGACTATTGCAAGAGACCCAGTACTTC. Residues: CASSTGLLQETQYF.